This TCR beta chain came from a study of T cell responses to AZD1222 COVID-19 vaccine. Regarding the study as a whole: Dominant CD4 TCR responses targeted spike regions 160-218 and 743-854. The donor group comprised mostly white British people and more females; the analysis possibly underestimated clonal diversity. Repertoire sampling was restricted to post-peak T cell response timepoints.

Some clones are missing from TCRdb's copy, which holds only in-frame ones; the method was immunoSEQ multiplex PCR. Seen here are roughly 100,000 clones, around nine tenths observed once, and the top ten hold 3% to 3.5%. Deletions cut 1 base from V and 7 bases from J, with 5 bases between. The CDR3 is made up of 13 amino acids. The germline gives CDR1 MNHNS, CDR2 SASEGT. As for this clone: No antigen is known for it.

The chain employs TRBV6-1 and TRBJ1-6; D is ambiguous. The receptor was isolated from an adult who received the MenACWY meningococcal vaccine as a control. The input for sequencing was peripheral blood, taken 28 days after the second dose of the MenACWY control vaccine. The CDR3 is CASSEEQNSPLHF. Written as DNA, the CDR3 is TGTGCCAGCAGTGAAGAGCAGAATTCACCCCTCCACTTT.